The 30 T cell receptor beta chains below come from one sample, sequenced in a study of blood T cell repertoires in COVID-19. Here immunoSEQ multiplex PCR was the method, and the copy in TCRdb shows in-frame clones only, minus some. In the table there are about 250,000 clones, 80% to 90% of which are singletons. The sample consisted of peripheral blood. The origin of the receptors is a man older than 75 with acute or convalescent COVID-19.

The V gene is TRBV9, the J gene TRBJ2-1; weak D call: TRBD1 (5 bases). Germline V CDR1 and CDR2: SGDLS, YYNGEE. V dropped 0 bases and J dropped 6 bases, with 7 bases sitting between them. This CDR3 region has 13 residues. The CDR3 DNA is TGTGCCAGCAGCGTAGATGGGGCCAATGAGCAGTTCTTC. Translated: CASSVDGANEQFF. Together with reference TRBV9 and TRBJ2-1, the CDR3 gives the full variable domain: DSGVTQTPKHLITATGQRVTLRCSPRSGDLSVYWYQQSLDQGLQFLIQYYNGEERAKGNILERFSAQQFPDLHSELNLSSLELGDSALYFCASSVDGANEQFFGPGTRLTVL.

Here the CDR3 reads CASSLIGGLSSYNSPLHF. The CDR3 region has the DNA TGTGCCAGCAGTTTAATCGGTGGGCTTAGCTCCTATAATTCACCCCTCCACTTT. This rearrangement joins TRBV27 to TRBJ1-6, with D hard to call. V shed 2 bases and J shed 0 bases, with 14 bases lying between them. The CDR3 totals 18 residues. Germline lookup yields CDR1 MNHEY and CDR2 SMNVEV (reference sequence).

This CDR3 reads CARAEGYGRRRGETQYF. As DNA, the CDR3 is TGTGCCAGGGCCGAGGGCTATGGGCGGAGGAGGGGAGAGACCCAGTACTTC. The chain recombines TRBV10-3 with TRBJ2-5; D is possibly TRBD2 (6 bases). The CDR3 is made up of 17 amino acids. V lost 10 bases, J lost 4 bases, and 28 bases lay in between. Germline CDR1 ENHRY, CDR2 SYGVKD.

V gene TRBV5-5 combines with J gene TRBJ1-4; D unclear. The V gene's germline CDR1 is SGHKS and CDR2 YYEKEE (reference sequence). The CDR3 has 15 residues. V was pared by 2 bases and J by 0 bases, with 8 bases between. In DNA form, the CDR3 reads TGTGCCAGCAGCTTTGGCTCTTCAACTAATGAAAAACTGTTTTTT. Translation: CASSFGSSTNEKLFF.

This clone was found a few times. This chain uses TRBV6-5 with TRBJ1-1; D ambiguous. This CDR3 is built from 13 residues. V shed 2 bases and J shed 4 bases, with 8 bases lying between them. Germline CDR1 is MNHEY and CDR2 is SVGAGI. As DNA, the CDR3 is TGTGCCAGCAGTTACCGGGTCACCACTGAAGCTTTCTTT. It specifies CASSYRVTTEAFF.

The V gene is TRBV2, the J gene TRBJ2-2, with 9 positions matching TRBD2. CDR1 and CDR2 (germline): SNHLY, FYNNEI. The CDR3 runs 16 residues. J was trimmed by 7 bases and V by 5 bases; bases with no gene match: 11. DNA of the CDR3: TGTGCCAGCAGTTCACTTCCTAGCGGGACGGTCGGGGAGCTGTTTTTT. It specifies CASSSLPSGTVGELFF.

The chain combines TRBV7-9 with TRBJ2-7; TRBD1 matches 7 bases. The V and J ends lost 7 bases and 0 bases, in that order; junction bases with no gene match: 12. Germline CDR1 and CDR2: SEHNR and FQNEAQ (reference sequence). This CDR3 is built from 16 residues. Here the CDR3 reads CASNLQTGDLSYEQYF. Here the CDR3 DNA reads TGTGCCAGCAACCTACAAACAGGGGACCTCTCCTACGAGCAGTACTTC.

The rearrangement joins TRBV6-2 or TRBV6-3 to TRBJ2-1, with TRBD2 matching 9 bases. The length of the CDR3 is 15 residues. V trimming: 2 bases; J trimming: 5 bases; junction bases outside the gene matches: 4. Germline CDR1 and CDR2: MNHEY and SVGEGT. CDR3 protein: CASSYLAGRNNEQFF. The CDR3 coding sequence is TGTGCCAGCAGTTACCTAGCGGGAAGAAACAATGAGCAGTTCTTC.

V usage is TRBV27 and J usage is TRBJ1-4, with no clear D. In germline, CDR1 is MNHEY, CDR2 SMNVEV (reference sequence). The CDR3 runs to 15 residues. V shed 4 bases and J shed 0 bases, with 9 bases lying between them. CDR3 DNA: TGTGCCAGCAGTTATCGTCCAGCAACTAATGAAAAACTGTTTTTT. Amino acids: CASSYRPATNEKLFF.

The genes are TRBV3-1 (or the pseudogene TRBV3-2) and TRBJ1-1, with 9 bases that match TRBD1. CDR1 is LGHDT and CDR2 is YNNKEL in the germline V gene (reference sequence). With 4 bases clipped from V and 4 bases from J, the junction kept 7 bases outside the gene matches. The length of the CDR3 is 15 residues. The CDR3 DNA follows: TGTGCCAGCAGCCTGGGGACAGGGAAGACCACTGAAGCTTTCTTT. Protein sequence: CASSLGTGKTTEAFF.

This rearrangement joins TRBV28 to TRBJ2-1; 7 bases fit TRBD2. CDR1 and CDR2 from the germline V gene are MDHEN and SYDVKM. Trimming took 6 bases from V and 12 from J; bases not matched to a gene: 5. The CDR3 has 11 amino acids. Here the CDR3 DNA reads TGTGCCAGCAGCTTGGGACTAACGCAGTTCTTC. Translated, it gives CASSLGLTQFF. The whole variable domain, remainder taken from reference TRBV28 and TRBJ2-1, is DVKVTQSSRYLVKRTGEKVFLECVQDMDHENMFWYRQDPGLGLRLIYFSYDVKMKEKGDIPEGYSVSREKKERFSLILESASTNQTSMYLCASSLGLTQFFGPGTRLTVL.

The V gene is TRBV6-1, the J gene TRBJ2-3, with a possible D match to TRBD2 (5 bases). CDR3 length: 15 amino acids. Germline V lookup: CDR1 MNHNS, CDR2 SASEGT. V dropped 2 bases and J dropped 5 bases, with 14 bases sitting between them. CDR3 protein: CASSETQRVVDTQYF. CDR3 nucleotide sequence: TGTGCCAGCAGTGAAACTCAGAGGGTTGTAGATACGCAGTATTTT.

The chain carries TRBV5-1 and TRBJ1-2; TRBD1 agrees at 11 bases. The CDR3 spans 14 residues. Trimming took 4 bases from V and 7 from J; bases not matched to a gene: 6. Looked up from germline, CDR1 is SGHRS and CDR2 is YFSETQ. The CDR3 DNA sequence: TGCGCCAGCAGCCCCGGACAGGGGGCTGTTGGCTACACCTTC. Amino acid sequence: CASSPGQGAVGYTF.

The V and J genes are TRBV3-1 (or the pseudogene TRBV3-2) and TRBJ2-3; 8 positions agree with TRBD1. CDR3 size: 16 residues. Germline-derived CDR1 and CDR2 are LGHDT and YNNKEL (reference sequence). Losses at the gene ends were 3 bases for V and 1 base for J; bases not matched to a gene: 6. This CDR3 reads CASSHRTGTGTDTQYF. The CDR3 coding sequence is TGTGCCAGCAGCCACAGGACAGGGACGGGCACAGATACGCAGTATTTT.

The V gene is TRBV7-2, the J gene TRBJ2-3; D perhaps matches TRBD2 (6 bases). In germline, CDR1 is SGHTA, CDR2 FQGNSA. The V end was cut by 2 bases, the J end by 2 bases, with 11 bases between. This CDR3 is 15 amino acids long. CDR3 DNA: TGTGCCAGCAGCTTACAGGCTAGCGTCACAGATACGCAGTATTTT. It translates to CASSLQASVTDTQYF.

In this sample, this clone turned up once. The chain combines TRBV4-1 with TRBJ2-2; D remains ambiguous. The CDR3 has 16 amino acids. The V end was cut by 1 base, the J end by 4 bases, with 13 bases between. Germline V CDR1 and CDR2: MGHRA, YSYEKL. For the CDR3, the DNA is TGCGCCAGCAGCCAAGTTCGAAGCCCCACCACCGGGGAGCTGTTTTTT. Its translation is CASSQVRSPTTGELFF.

The chain is built from TRBV5-5 and TRBJ1-2; D gene uncertain. Between the trimmed V and J ends, which lost 3 bases and 0 bases, there was a span of 12 bases. CDR1 and CDR2 from the germline V gene are SGHKS and YYEKEE (reference sequence). The CDR3 extends over 15 amino acids. CDR3 loop: CASSYYYGANYGYTF. CDR3 coding DNA: TGTGCCAGCAGCTACTATTACGGGGCTAACTATGGCTACACCTTC.

The rearrangement uses TRBV19 and TRBJ1-5; TRBD1 is a possible D gene (6 bases). Germline V CDR1 and CDR2: LNHDA, SQIVND (reference sequence). Trimming shortened V by 6 bases and J by 6 bases, and 12 bases separated the two germline ends. The CDR3 runs to 13 residues. The CDR3 bases are TGTGCCAGTAGCGAGGGGGGGGCTCAGCCCCAGCATTTT. Translated: CASSEGGAQPQHF.

The V call is TRBV4-1, the J call TRBJ1-5; weak D call: TRBD1 (5 bases). V gave up 1 base and J gave up 5 bases, with 9 bases separating them. Germline V gene sequence: CDR1 MGHRA, CDR2 YSYEKL. This CDR3 contains 14 residues. The DNA for the CDR3 is TGCGCCAGCAGCCAAGTATCCAGGGATCAGCCCCAGCATTTT. Residues: CASSQVSRDQPQHF.

The chain is built from TRBV28 and TRBJ1-1; D unclear. The CDR3 spans 16 residues. Germline CDR1 and CDR2: MDHEN and SYDVKM. Trimming left V 2 bases short and J 6 bases short, with 19 bases between. The CDR3 nucleotides read TGTGCCAGCAGTTTACCAGGAACAGTCCTTTATCCTGAAGCTTTCTTT. As protein: CASSLPGTVLYPEAFF.

V gene TRBV27 combines with J gene TRBJ1-2; the match to TRBD1 covers 8 bases. After removal of 1 base from V and 2 bases from J, the junction contained 3 bases not matched to a gene. CDR3 length equals 15 residues. Germline V gene lookup returns CDR1 MNHEY and CDR2 SMNVEV (reference sequence). The CDR3 loop is CASSLYRGGNYGYTF. The CDR3 DNA reads as TGTGCCAGCAGTTTATACAGGGGGGGAAACTATGGCTACACCTTC.

The table lists this clone with a count of one. The V and J genes are TRBV18 and TRBJ1-4; D not certain. V was shortened by 4 bases and J by 2 bases, with 14 bases between the two germline ends. CDR1 is KGHSH, CDR2 LQKENI, per germline. This CDR3 has 16 amino acids. The CDR3 DNA reads as TGTGCCAGCTCACTCAACCCGTCGGGGACTAATGAAAAACTGTTTTTT. Its translation is CASSLNPSGTNEKLFF.

The chain employs TRBV19 and TRBJ1-2, with 10 nucleotides matching TRBD1. This CDR3 contains 15 residues. Trimming took 7 bases from V and 4 from J; bases not matched to a gene: 9. CDR1 LNHDA and CDR2 SQIVND come from the germline V gene (reference sequence). The CDR3 bases are TGTGCCAGTATCCCGGGACAGGGGCCCGGCTATGGCTACACCTTC. Encoded protein: CASIPGQGPGYGYTF.

This clone was recorded once. This sequence joins TRBV20-1 and TRBJ1-1, with D perhaps TRBD1 (5 bases). The CDR3 loop spans 11 amino acids. Germline CDR1 reads DFQATT; CDR2 reads SNEGSKA (reference sequence). The V and J ends lost 4 bases and 7 bases respectively, with 10 bases between them. The DNA of the CDR3 is TGCAGTGCTAAACAGGCGTTTGAAGCTTTCTTT. This gives the protein CSAKQAFEAFF.

The gene calls are TRBV27 and TRBJ1-4; 7 bases line up with TRBD1. This CDR3 has 15 residues. CDR1 and CDR2 (germline): MNHEY, SMNVEV (reference sequence). The V and J ends lost 6 bases and 7 bases, in that order; junction bases with no gene match: 11. Here the CDR3 DNA reads TGTGCCAGCAGCCTAGGGACAGCTCGGGGTGAAAAACTGTTTTTT. Translation gives CASSLGTARGEKLFF. Using reference TRBV27 and TRBJ1-4 for the parts outside the CDR3, the full variable domain is EAQVTQNPRYLITVTGKKLTVTCSQNMNHEYMSWYRQDPGLGLRQIYYSMNVEVTDKGDVPEGYKVSRKEKRNFPLILESPSPNQTSLYFCASSLGTARGEKLFFGSGTQLSVL.

This clone was detected only once. The chain has TRBV3-1 (or the pseudogene TRBV3-2) and TRBJ1-6; 7 bases are shared with TRBD1. Germline V gene sequence: CDR1 LGHDT, CDR2 YNNKEL (reference sequence). This CDR3 contains 16 residues. J was trimmed by 5 bases and V by 3 bases; bases with no gene match: 7. The chain's CDR3 is CASSQQGELDNSPLHF. The CDR3 DNA is TGTGCCAGCAGCCAGCAGGGGGAGTTAGATAATTCACCCCTCCACTTT.

The gene calls are TRBV6-4 and TRBJ2-3; perhaps TRBD2 as D (6 bases). Germline assignment: CDR1 MRHNA and CDR2 SNTAGT. The length of the CDR3 is 14 residues. The V end was cut by 3 bases, the J end by 6 bases, with 13 bases between. The CDR3 sequence is CASSEDGSLDTQYF. The CDR3 DNA sequence: TGTGCCAGCAGTGAGGACGGGAGCTTGGATACGCAGTATTTT.

This clone was counted only a few times. The chain employs TRBV7-9 and TRBJ2-5, with 13 bases aligning to TRBD2. The CDR3 has 16 amino acids. Per germline, CDR1 SEHNR and CDR2 FQNEAQ (reference sequence). The trim removed 5 bases at V and 3 bases at J, leaving 6 bases unmatched. CDR3 DNA sequence: TGTGCCAGCAGCCATGGGACTAGCGGGGCCGAAGAGACCCAGTACTTC. Its protein product is CASSHGTSGAEETQYF.

The rearrangement links TRBV5-1 to TRBJ2-7; 7 nucleotides match TRBD2. The CDR3 contains 14 residues. V was pared by 1 base and J by 6 bases, with 7 bases of the junction left unmatched. Germline V CDR1 and CDR2: SGHRS, YFSETQ. The CDR3 region is CASSLPGTTPEQYF. In DNA, the CDR3 is TGCGCCAGCAGCTTGCCCGGGACTACCCCCGAGCAGTACTTC.

The J gene is TRBJ1-1, the V gene TRBV5-1; no firm D call. The germline V gene has CDR1 SGHRS and CDR2 YFSETQ. CDR3 length: 13 residues. V was shortened by 1 base and J by 2 bases, with 6 bases between the two germline ends. CDR3: CASSLQDNTEAFF. CDR3 bases: TGCGCCAGCAGCTTGCAGGATAACACTGAAGCTTTCTTT.